This T cell receptor (beta chain) was obtained from a study of regulatory T cells in long-lasting Graves disease. For the study at large: Those Graves' patients who were newly diagnosed had been on antithyroid drugs under 3 months.

Germline CDR1 reads MNHEY; CDR2 reads SMNVEV (reference sequence). V lost 0 bases and J 6 bases, leaving 8 bases between the germline ends. The CDR3 is 13 residues long. Relying on iRepertoire HTBI primers and Arm-PCR of CDR3 regions, the team built TCR beta libraries. TCRdb ran MiXCR on the multiplex PCR reads and lists one entry per CDR3 protein. The sample consists of under 700,000 distinct CDR3 sequences, about 15% of them appearing once. This sample's time point: newly diagnosed GD, antithyroid drugs for less than 3 months. Researchers made the TCR library from RNA that was extracted from PBMCs. The sample was also linked to a second study, of T cells in Graves' hyperthyroidism and ophthalmopathy. That report adds: Clonotypes that were expanded in thyroid above 0.001 mostly appeared in blood too. Ophthalmopathy prediction by the model preceded onset by a median about 6.8 months.

The source of this sequence is a woman aged 35-65 years with Graves disease. The source was peripheral blood mononuclear cells (PBMCs), collected at new diagnosis, from a patient treated with antithyroid drugs. The chain combines TRBV27 with TRBJ1-2, with a tentative D call TRBD1 (5 bases). CDR3 nucleotide sequence: TGTGCCAGCAGTTTATCCCAGGGCCATGGCTACACCTTC. Translated: CASSLSQGHGYTF.